Listed below are T cell receptor beta chains from one sample, sequenced in a study of T cells after yellow fever vaccination. TCRdb reprocessed the 5' RACE reads with MiXCR, giving one entry per CDR3 protein. The table records about 580,000 distinct CDR3 sequences, roughly a sixth of them present only once. This material consisted of PBMCs, taken around 5 days after the first yellow fever vaccination. These receptor sequences come from a man aged 18 to 29 who received the YFV17D yellow fever vaccine. The CDR3 runs from the conserved cysteine through the conserved F or W. D genes are given only for firm matches. Clone size is stated in some rows and not others, as once, few, many or a class when expanded.

j_call v_call d_call clone_size cdr3_nt cdr3_aa
TRBJ1-1 TRBV20-1 - - TGCAGTGCTAGAGATCAGGCGTATTGGGGGCGGAACACTGAAGCTTTCTTT CSARDQAYWGRNTEAFF
TRBJ1-2 TRBV10-3 TRBD1 few TGTGCCATCAGTGCGGACAGGGGGCAGAATGGCTACACCTTC CAISADRGQNGYTF
TRBJ1-1 TRBV7-9 - - TGTGCCAGCAGCATTTGGACAGTCGGAGCTTTCTTT CASSIWTVGAFF
TRBJ1-2 TRBV12-3/TRBV12-4 - few TGTGCCAGCACCCTCCTCGGGGGGCGAGGCTACACCTTC CASTLLGGRGYTF
TRBJ1-5 TRBV12-3/TRBV12-4 TRBD1 - TGTGCCAGCAGTTTAAACAGGGGACGCAATCAGCCCCAGCATTTT CASSLNRGRNQPQHF
TRBJ2-5 TRBV20-1 TRBD1 few TGCAGTGCCACCAAGCAGGGGGCTGGTTGGGAGACCCAGTACTTC CSATKQGAGWETQYF
TRBJ2-2 TRBV29-1 TRBD1 - TGCAGCGTTGACCTGCTGAGGACAGGGGGCTTCACCGGGGAGCTGTTTTTT CSVDLLRTGGFTGELFF
TRBJ2-7 TRBV7-2 - many TGTGCCAGCAGCCCCGGACAGATCCCCTACGAGCAGTACTTC CASSPGQIPYEQYF
TRBJ2-3 TRBV5-1 TRBD2 few TGCGCCAGCAGCCTCGGGACTAGCGGGAAGAGCACAGATACGCAGTATTTT CASSLGTSGKSTDTQYF
TRBJ1-2 TRBV7-9 TRBD1 - TGTGCCAGCAGCGAAATACCGGGGACAGGTGAAATCTATGGCTACACCTTC CASSEIPGTGEIYGYTF
TRBJ2-5 TRBV25-1 - - TGTGCCAGCAGTGAACCGGGGACGGGGACCCAGTACTTC CASSEPGTGTQYF
TRBJ1-1 TRBV6-5 - few TGTGCCAGCAGTTCCGAATTCAACACTGAAGCTTTCTTT CASSSEFNTEAFF
TRBJ1-2 TRBV12-5 - - TGTGCTGGAGGCGGTTATGGCTACACCTTC CAGGGYGYTF
TRBJ1-2 TRBV6-1 - few TGTGCCAGCAGTGAAGATAACAGGGTTTATGGCTACACCTTC CASSEDNRVYGYTF
TRBJ2-2 TRBV12-3/TRBV12-4 - - TGTGCCAGCAGTCGAGTCGGGCCCTACACCGGGGAGCTGTTTTTT CASSRVGPYTGELFF
TRBJ2-3 TRBV7-9 - - TGTGCCAGCAGCACTCGGGACCTCTCGCCGGATACGCAGTATTTT CASSTRDLSPDTQYF
TRBJ2-3 TRBV10-3 - - TGTGCCATTGACCAGGGGGGCCTCACAGATACGCAGTATTTT CAIDQGGLTDTQYF
TRBJ1-3 TRBV6-5 - few TGTGCCAGCAGTTATGGGGCAAGCCGAAACACCATATATTTT CASSYGASRNTIYF
TRBJ2-5 TRBV5-4 TRBD2 - TGTGCCAGCAGCTTGGGGGTTGGCGGGGGGGCGGAAGAGACCCAGTACTTC CASSLGVGGGAEETQYF
TRBJ1-1 TRBV5-1 - - TGCGCCAGCAGCCATGGGACGGGGGGAACTGAAGCTTTCTTT CASSHGTGGTEAFF
TRBJ1-6 TRBV25-1 - few TGTGCCAGCAGTGACAGCATGAATTCACCCCTCCACTTT CASSDSMNSPLHF
TRBJ2-5 TRBV7-2 - few TGTGCCAGCAGCTTTGCTCAGGGGTTAGAGACCCAGTACTTC CASSFAQGLETQYF
TRBJ2-1 TRBV4-1 - few TGCGCCAGCAGCCAAGAGTTCGAGCAGTTCTTC CASSQEFEQFF
TRBJ2-1 TRBV4-2 TRBD1 - TGTGCCAGCAGCCAGGGGGACAGCCACAATGAGCAGTTCTTC CASSQGDSHNEQFF
TRBJ2-1 TRBV20-1 TRBD2 few TGCAGTGCTAGCTGGGACTATTACTACAATGAGCAGTTCTTC CSASWDYYYNEQFF
TRBJ2-7 TRBV6-1 - - TGTGCCAGCAGTGCGGACGGCCGCTCCTACGAGCAGTCCTTC CASSADGRSYEQSF
TRBJ2-5 TRBV4-3 - - TGCGCCAGCAGCCAAGTAGCGTACCAAGAGACCCAGTACTTC CASSQVAYQETQYF
TRBJ1-6 TRBV7-2 - - TGTGCCAGCAGCTTAGTGCGGGATTCACCCCTCCACTTT CASSLVRDSPLHF
TRBJ1-1 TRBV18 TRBD1 - TGTGCCAGCTCACCAGCTAGGACAGGGGGTATGAACACTGAAGCTTTCTTT CASSPARTGGMNTEAFF
TRBJ1-6 TRBV7-2 TRBD1 few TGTGCCAGCAGCCCGGACAGGGTTTCACCCCTCCACTTT CASSPDRVSPLHF
TRBJ2-1 TRBV11-2 TRBD1 - TGTGCCAGCACAGATCGGACAGGGGGTCGCAATGAGCAGTTCTTC CASTDRTGGRNEQFF
TRBJ2-1 TRBV11-2 - few TGTGCCAGCAGCTTAGATATTTTTGTGGGGGGGCCCTACAATGAGCAGTTCTTC CASSLDIFVGGPYNEQFF
TRBJ2-5 TRBV5-4 TRBD2 few TGTGCCAGCAGCGGACTAGCGGGAATAGAGACCCAGTACTTC CASSGLAGIETQYF
TRBJ2-1 TRBV5-1 - - TGCGCCAGCAGCTTGGGAGTCAGAGGGTTACCGCTAGATGAGCAGTTCTTC CASSLGVRGLPLDEQFF
TRBJ1-1 TRBV11-2 - few TGTGCCAGCAGACGGACGGATTCCATGAACACTGAAGCTTTCTTT CASRRTDSMNTEAFF
TRBJ2-7 TRBV20-1 - few TGCAGTGCGACCCGAGGTAACCCGTACGAGCAGTACTTC CSATRGNPYEQYF
TRBJ1-1 TRBV19 - few TGTGCCACCCGGGGGGTTGAAGCTTTCTTT CATRGVEAFF
TRBJ2-2 TRBV28 TRBD1 few TGTGCCAGCAGTTTCCGGACAGGGGTTGGCGGGGAGCTGTTTTTT CASSFRTGVGGELFF
TRBJ1-1 TRBV9 - - TGTGCCAGCAGCGTAAATCAGGGGAACACTGAAGCTTTCTTT CASSVNQGNTEAFF
TRBJ2-5 TRBV7-3 - - TGTGCCAGCAGCCGCCCGGAAGCCCAAGAGACCCAGTACTTC CASSRPEAQETQYF
TRBJ1-5 TRBV6-2/TRBV6-3 TRBD1 - TGTGCCAGCAGCAGACTGACAGGGGCTCAGCCCCAGCATTTT CASSRLTGAQPQHF
TRBJ1-5 TRBV7-6 - many TGTGCCAGCAGCCCCGTTGGGGCGCGGGGGCAGCCCCAGCATTTT CASSPVGARGQPQHF
TRBJ1-2 TRBV6-5 TRBD1 few TGTGCCAGCGGAACAGGGGTTGCTGGCTACACCTTC CASGTGVAGYTF
TRBJ2-7 TRBV5-5 TRBD1 - TGTGCCAGCAGCTTCAGACAGGGGGCCTACGAGCAGTACTTC CASSFRQGAYEQYF
TRBJ2-7 TRBV7-2 TRBD1 few TGTGCCAGCAGCCCTTTCCCTTCCGACAGGGGGGACCACGAGCAGTACTTC CASSPFPSDRGDHEQYF